This passage covers 18 T cell receptor beta chains from one sample sequenced in a study of identical twins. Each CDR3 protein gets one entry after TCRdb re-called the 5' RACE reads with MiXCR. The repertoire holds roughly 1,500,000 distinct CDR3 sequences, with about 32% as singletons. The sequenced sample was cord blood. These receptors were collected from a newborn girl in good health.

The rearrangement uses TRBV3-1 and TRBJ2-1; D gene ambiguous. The length of the CDR3 is 15 residues. Per the germline V gene, CDR1 is LGHDT and CDR2 is YNNKEL (reference sequence). Trimming left V 2 bases short and J 5 bases short, with 13 bases between. CDR3 sequence reads: CASSQHPIKDNEQFF. The CDR3 DNA sequence: TGTGCCAGCAGCCAACACCCCATTAAGGACAATGAGCAGTTCTTC.

The chain employs TRBV28 and TRBJ1-5, with D possibly TRBD1 on 6 matching bases. Per the germline V gene, CDR1 is MDHEN and CDR2 is SYDVKM. V lost 10 bases to trimming and J lost 0 bases, with 16 bases between them. The CDR3 extends over 15 amino acids. CDR3 in DNA: TGTGCCACCCAGAGGACAGATTATAGCAATCAGCCCCAGCATTTT. Amino acids: CATQRTDYSNQPQHF.

The table lists this clonotype with a few counts. The V and J genes are TRBV27 and TRBJ2-7, with D tentatively TRBD1 or TRBD2 (6 bases each). Trimming left V 11 bases short and J 2 bases short, with 13 bases between. Germline CDR1 MNHEY, CDR2 SMNVEV (reference sequence). There are 12 residues in the CDR3. The CDR3 sequence: CASRDNPYEQYF. CDR3 DNA sequence: TGTGCCTCGCGGGACAACCCCTACGAGCAGTACTTC.

This clonotype was observed a handful of times. J is TRBJ2-7 and V is TRBV20-1; D may be TRBD2 (5 bases). Trimming removed 2 bases from V and 4 bases from J, with 12 bases in between. The germline V gene has CDR1 DFQATT and CDR2 SNEGSKA (reference sequence). CDR3 length equals 13 residues. The CDR3 DNA reads TGCAGTGCTAGACCGGGAATAGCTTACGAGCAGTACTTC. This translates into CSARPGIAYEQYF.

There are a few counts of this clonotype. The V gene is TRBV29-1, the J gene TRBJ1-2, with 7 bases identical to TRBD1. With V trimmed by 6 bases and J by 0 bases, 10 bases remained unmatched. This CDR3 spans 15 amino acids. Germline values: CDR1 SQVTM, CDR2 ANQGSEA. The CDR3 bases are TGCAGCGTCGCCCAAGGGACAGCAGCTAACTATGGCTACACCTTC. Protein sequence: CSVAQGTAANYGYTF.

The J gene is TRBJ2-1, the V gene TRBV10-3; 8 bases are shared with TRBD2. Germline assignment: CDR1 ENHRY and CDR2 SYGVKD. Trimming cost V 2 bases and J 10 bases; bases outside gene matches: 7. There are 14 residues in the CDR3. The CDR3 is CAISEAGGGNEQFF. The CDR3 DNA follows: TGTGCCATCAGTGAGGCGGGAGGAGGTAACGAGCAGTTCTTC.

The V call is TRBV28, the J call TRBJ2-1; 14 bases fit TRBD2. There are 20 residues in the CDR3. Germline CDR1 reads MDHEN; CDR2 reads SYDVKM. Trimming at V came to 2 bases and at J to 3 bases, leaving 12 bases not matched to a gene. The CDR3 here is CASSLDPGATSGRVYNEQFF. DNA for the CDR3: TGTGCCAGCAGTTTAGATCCGGGGGCGACTAGCGGGAGGGTCTACAATGAGCAGTTCTTC.

This chain uses TRBV7-9 with TRBJ2-3; D remains unclear. The CDR3 contains 15 residues. V was cut by 0 bases and J by 4 bases, with 11 bases left in between. Germline loops: CDR1 SEHNR, CDR2 FQNEAQ (reference sequence). CDR3 coding DNA: TGTGCCAGCAGCTTAGCTTTGGCCTACCCAGATACGCAGTATTTT. Translation gives CASSLALAYPDTQYF.

V is TRBV13 and J is TRBJ2-3; 9 nucleotides match TRBD2. Germline CDR1 PRHDT, CDR2 FYEKMQ (reference sequence). The CDR3 sequence is 16 residues long. Trimming at V came to 7 bases and at J to 6 bases, leaving 14 bases not matched to a gene. The CDR3: CASTQWLAGPGDTQYF. In nucleotides, the CDR3 is TGTGCCAGCACCCAATGGCTAGCGGGGCCTGGTGATACGCAGTATTTT.

The rearrangement uses TRBV2 and TRBJ2-1; D gene uncertain. The CDR3 loop spans 10 amino acids. With 4 bases removed from V and 12 bases from J, the gap between germline ends came to 7 bases. Germline V CDR1 and CDR2: SNHLY, FYNNEI. The CDR3 sequence is CASSGRRQFF. CDR3 coding DNA: TGTGCCAGCAGTGGGCGGAGGCAGTTCTTC.

This clonotype has ten or more counts. This chain's CDR3 is CASSASAGNTEAFF. In nucleotides, the CDR3 is TGTGCCAGCAGCGCAAGTGCAGGGAACACTGAAGCTTTCTTT. The V call is TRBV7-2, the J call TRBJ1-1; D gene unclear. Per the germline V gene, CDR1 is SGHTA and CDR2 is FQGNSA. Trimming took off 5 bases at V and 1 base at J, with 11 bases between the two ends. The CDR3 is 14 residues long.

This clonotype came up a few times. This sequence joins TRBV4-2 and TRBJ2-5; the match to TRBD2 covers 8 bases. The junction had 10 bases not matched to a gene; V was cut back by 2 bases and J by 11 bases. CDR1 and CDR2 from the germline V gene are LGHNA and YNFKEQ. The CDR3 contains 14 residues. CDR3 sequence reads: CASSQPGTRVEQYF. The CDR3, as DNA: TGTGCCAGCAGCCAACCCGGGACTAGGGTTGAGCAGTACTTC.

V gene TRBV7-2 combines with J gene TRBJ2-3; 12 bases match TRBD2. Trimming removed 5 bases from V and 1 base from J; junction bases left unmatched: 4. The CDR3 consists of 16 residues. Germline V gives CDR1 SGHTA, CDR2 FQGNSA. The CDR3: CASSARTSGGTDTQYF. In DNA form, the CDR3 reads TGTGCCAGCAGCGCCCGGACTAGCGGGGGCACAGATACGCAGTATTTT.

The rearrangement joins TRBV4-1 to TRBJ2-1; D gene unclear. Trimming pared 0 bases from V and 3 bases from J, leaving 9 bases between. CDR1 is MGHRA, CDR2 YSYEKL, per germline. The CDR3 consists of 15 residues. CDR3 sequence (DNA): TGCGCCAGCAGCCAAGATTGGCAAAACTACAATGAGCAGTTCTTC. It encodes CASSQDWQNYNEQFF.

This sequence joins TRBV20-1 and TRBJ2-7, with 9 bases that match TRBD1. Trimming removed 0 bases from V and 2 bases from J; junction bases left unmatched: 5. Per germline, CDR1 DFQATT and CDR2 SNEGSKA (reference sequence). The CDR3 is made up of 15 amino acids. Here the CDR3 DNA reads TGCAGTGCTAGAGATCAAGGACAGGGGACCTACGAGCAGTACTTC. Its protein product is CSARDQGQGTYEQYF.

This sequence joins TRBV6-2 or TRBV6-3 and TRBJ2-1; the match to TRBD2 covers 10 bases. The CDR3 consists of 16 residues. Per germline, CDR1 MNHEY and CDR2 SVGEGT. Losses at the gene ends were 2 bases for V and 5 bases for J; bases not matched to a gene: 6. CDR3 DNA sequence: TGTGCCAGCAGTTACCACGAGCGGGGGGGAGACAATGAGCAGTTCTTC. As protein: CASSYHERGGDNEQFF.

This clonotype was picked up a small number of times. The CDR3 coding sequence is TGCGCCAGCAGCTCTTGGGCCCTGGAGGCCCAGTACTTC. It is translated as CASSSWALEAQYF. This chain joins TRBV5-1 and TRBJ2-4; a possible D gene is TRBD2 (5 bases). The germline V gene has CDR1 SGHRS and CDR2 YFSETQ. V dropped 3 bases and J dropped 13 bases, with 17 bases sitting between them. This CDR3 has 13 residues.

V and J are TRBV2 and TRBJ1-5, with D perhaps TRBD1 (5 bases). The CDR3 sequence is 14 residues long. V lost 7 bases to trimming and J lost 1 base, with 11 bases between them. Germline CDR1 is SNHLY and CDR2 is FYNNEI. The CDR3 loop is CASNGWDSNQPQHF. DNA for the CDR3: TGTGCCAGCAATGGATGGGACAGCAATCAGCCCCAGCATTTT.